This T cell receptor beta chain is from a study of cytomegalovirus exposure and HLA in healthy donors. Study details: Of all 400 or so donors who were genotyped, 75% to 85% belonged to the Caucasian-associated ancestry cluster. General study points: Indistinguishable V segments, including TRBV6-2 and TRBV6-3, were excluded. For cytomegalovirus status, the classifier reportedly gave diagnoses with high specificity and sensitivity. CMV serostatus was the sole immune exposure information available.

The PCR contained 60 Vbeta and 13 Jbeta primers. Sequenced by immunoSEQ multiplex PCR; TCRdb stores in-frame clones only, minus some. This table has approximately 150,000 clones, around 80% appearing once. CDR3 size: 16 residues. Germline CDR1 and CDR2: SGHNT and YYREEE (reference sequence). V lost 0 bases, J lost 2 bases, and 5 bases stayed unmatched. This clone was observed once. Its antigen is unknown. The V gene is TRBV5-4, the J gene TRBJ2-7; 10 nucleotides align to TRBD2. This receptor was obtained from a woman under 40 in good health and CMV-seropositive. Sequencing was done on a sample of PBMCs. In DNA form, the CDR3 reads TGTGCCAGCAGCTTGGGGTCTAGCGGGGGCCCCTACGAGCAGTACTTC. Amino acids: CASSLGSSGGPYEQYF.